This passage covers 8 T cell receptor beta chains from one sample sequenced in a study of CD8+CD57+ T cells in acquired aplastic anemia listed by TCRdb under 2018. Flow cytometry had shown CD8+CD57+ cell expansion in the patients selected for sequencing. Sequencing relied on an Illumina HiSeq 2000. TCR beta VDJ combination and CDR3 sequence profiling used genomic DNA as the template. TCRdb trimmed the raw reads at Q25, called clones with MiXCR and kept productive beta chains. Records with the same CDR3 protein are collapsed into one entry carrying the most frequent genes and DNA. The sample has 180,000 or so distinct CDR3 sequences on record, roughly 63% of them singletons. In total, the top ten clones hold about two fifths of the sample. Sample: sorted CD4+, CD8+, or CD8+CD57+ T cells (not recorded which) from PBMCs. These receptors originate from a human donor with aplastic anemia.

The chain links TRBV4-2 to TRBJ2-1; 10 nucleotides agree with TRBD2. Germline values: CDR1 LGHNA, CDR2 YNFKEQ. The CDR3 covers 14 residues. V lost 1 base, J lost 13 bases, and 7 bases stayed unmatched. This CDR3 is CASSQGSAGGSQFF. As DNA, the CDR3 is TGTGCCAGCAGCCAAGGGTCAGCGGGGGGGTCCCAGTTCTTC.

The CDR3 DNA follows: TGTGCCAGCAGCGTAGGAGGGGGCCCAGATACGCAGTATTTT. As protein: CASSVGGGPDTQYF. The J gene is TRBJ2-3, the V gene TRBV9; 7 bases agree with TRBD1. Germline V gives CDR1 SGDLS, CDR2 YYNGEE. The CDR3 runs 14 residues. The junction had 2 bases not matched to a gene; V was cut back by 0 bases and J by 4 bases.

The rearrangement uses TRBV12-3 or TRBV12-4 and TRBJ2-7, with D unclear. This CDR3 contains 14 residues. Trimming shortened V by 6 bases and J by 1 base, and 13 bases separated the two germline ends. The CDR3 sequence: CASSLFVESYEQYF. CDR3 DNA sequence: TGTGCCAGCAGCTTATTTGTAGAGTCCTACGAGCAGTACTTC.

The V and J genes are TRBV10-3 and TRBJ2-7; 10 bases align to TRBD1. The CDR3 has 15 amino acids. The trim removed 7 bases at V and 5 bases at J, leaving 11 bases unmatched. The V gene's germline CDR1 is ENHRY and CDR2 SYGVKD. CDR3 in amino acids: CAITIGTGVVNEQYF. The CDR3 DNA sequence: TGTGCCATCACTATCGGGACAGGGGTAGTCAACGAGCAGTACTTC.

The rearrangement links TRBV7-7 to TRBJ2-7; 8 bases fit TRBD1. The CDR3 consists of 15 residues. Germline CDR1 is SSHAT and CDR2 is FNYEAQ (reference sequence). The DNA of the CDR3 is TGTGCTAACAGCCGCTCGGGACAGGCCTCCTACGAGCAGTACTTC. It translates to CANSRSGQASYEQYF.

This clonotype was found many times. V usage is TRBV5-1 and J usage is TRBJ2-6; 9 nucleotides agree with TRBD1. The CDR3 runs to 17 residues. Unmatched junction bases numbered 8, after V lost 3 bases and J lost 4 bases. Germline V gene sequence: CDR1 SGHRS, CDR2 YFSETQ. The CDR3 here is CASSSLQGAAGANVLTF. The CDR3 DNA is TGCGCCAGCAGCTCCTTACAGGGGGCGGCAGGGGCCAACGTCCTGACTTTC. Supplemented by reference TRBV5-1 and TRBJ2-6, the full variable domain reads KAGVTQTPRYLIKTRGQQVTLSCSPISGHRSVSWYQQTPGQGLQFLFEYFSETQRNKGNFPGRFSGRQFSNSRSEMNVSTLELGDSALYLCASSSLQGAAGANVLTFGAGSRLTVL.

This clonotype was seen only once. The chain recombines TRBV7-9 with TRBJ2-6, with D perhaps TRBD2 (5 bases). The CDR3 sequence is 16 residues long. Germline V gene sequence: CDR1 SEHNR, CDR2 FQNEAQ (reference sequence). Trimming removed 7 bases from V and 4 bases from J, with 17 bases in between. CDR3 region: CASTLRVAGGANVLTF. CDR3 DNA sequence: TGTGCCAGCACCTTGAGGGTTGCGGGCGGGGCCAACGTCCTGACTTTC.

With regard to this clonotype: A clone one base away is much larger, so this may be a read error. The J gene is TRBJ1-1, the V gene TRBV12-5; D unclear. V lost 0 bases to trimming and J lost 6 bases, with 11 bases between them. Germline CDR1 is LGHNT and CDR2 is FRNRAP. The CDR3 has 14 residues. The chain's CDR3 is CASGLVLGYAEAFF. CDR3 coding DNA: TGTGCTAGTGGTTTGGTACTTGGGTACGCTGAAGCTTTCTTT.